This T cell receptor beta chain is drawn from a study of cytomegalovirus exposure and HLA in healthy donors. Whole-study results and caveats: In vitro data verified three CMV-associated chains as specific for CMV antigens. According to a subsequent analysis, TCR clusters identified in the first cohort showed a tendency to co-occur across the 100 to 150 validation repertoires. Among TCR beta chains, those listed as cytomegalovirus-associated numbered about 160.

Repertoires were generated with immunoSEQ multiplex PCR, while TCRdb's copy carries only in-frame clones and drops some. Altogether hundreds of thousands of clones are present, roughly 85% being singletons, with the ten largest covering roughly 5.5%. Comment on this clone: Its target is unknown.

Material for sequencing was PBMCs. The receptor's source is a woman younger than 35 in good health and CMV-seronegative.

Here the CDR3 reads CSASTNEKLFF. DNA for the CDR3: TGCAGTGCTTCAACTAATGAAAAACTGTTTTTT. V gene TRBV20-1 combines with J gene TRBJ1-4, with D unresolved. V lost 5 bases to trimming and J lost 0 bases, with 1 base between them. Germline values: CDR1 DFQATT, CDR2 SNEGSKA (reference sequence). This CDR3 comprises 11 residues.